The text below deals with one T cell receptor beta chain. Original methodology: Amplification with reference gene primers provided the estimates of nucleated cell counts. Sequencing used immunoSEQ multiplex PCR; TCRdb keeps in-frame clones, though not all of them. The V and J calls and clone size are taken from that table; D and trimming were inferred from the DNA. Of roughly 90,000 clones in the sample, around nine tenths were seen once. CDR1 and CDR2 (germline): SGDLS, YYNGEE. Deletions cut 3 bases from V and 1 base from J, with 13 bases between. The CDR3 is 15 amino acids. This record belongs to a study of blood T cell repertoires in COVID-19. Overall study: The United States, Italy and Spain provided the acute and convalescent COVID-19 samples.

The clonotype comes from a man between 50 and 59 years old with acute or convalescent COVID-19. Sequencing input: peripheral blood. The chain has TRBV9 and TRBJ1-2; D might be TRBD1 (6 bases). The CDR3 here is CASSGPDRFNYGYTF. The CDR3 DNA follows: TGTGCCAGCAGCGGCCCAGACAGGTTTAACTATGGCTACACCTTC.